This TCR beta chain was captured by sequencing in a study of T cells in localized non-small cell lung cancer. Study results and caveats: Detection in adjacent lung was observed for a median about 56 of the top 100 tumor clones. Uninvolved adjacent lung had the highest recorded T cell clonality, with tumor below it. Among blood samples, higher T cell density accompanied longer overall survival. Analysis by sequencing included only one tumor region, so heterogeneity remains possible.

Comment on this clone: No antigen is known for it.

The J segment lost 9 bases and the V segment lost 9 bases, leaving 13 bases of the junction unmatched. This CDR3 has 13 residues. Per germline, CDR1 MNHEY and CDR2 SVGAGI. Here immunoSEQ multiplex PCR was the method, and the copy in TCRdb shows in-frame clones only, minus some. Among some 24,000 clones listed, 75% to 90% were seen once. J is TRBJ1-1 and V is TRBV6-5; 7 positions match TRBD1. The sequence was obtained from an older male donor with stage II squamous cell lung carcinoma. This specimen was peripheral blood, taken before any cancer treatment. Written as DNA, the CDR3 is TGTGCCAGTCGGAGACAGGGCGGGGAGCAAGCTTTCTTT. It encodes CASRRQGGEQAFF.